This entry concerns a single T cell receptor (beta chain). These data belong to a study of T cell repertoires in cytomegalovirus infection. TCRdb ran MiXCR on the reads and lists one entry per CDR3 protein. The sample shows 230,000 or so distinct CDR3 sequences, 15% to 20% of them seen only once. V shed 1 base and J shed 7 bases, with 4 bases lying between them. Germline CDR1 reads LGHNT; CDR2 reads FRNRAP. The length of the CDR3 is 11 residues. The V gene is TRBV12-5, the J gene TRBJ1-1; D not resolved. The TCR comes from a human donor in good health (CMV status not recorded). Some clones in this sample may be carry-over from other donors' samples. The sample taken for sequencing was CD8+ T cells from PBMCs. In nucleotides, the CDR3 is TGTGCTAGTGGTTTGGGCAGTGAAGCTTTCTTT. It encodes CASGLGSEAFF.